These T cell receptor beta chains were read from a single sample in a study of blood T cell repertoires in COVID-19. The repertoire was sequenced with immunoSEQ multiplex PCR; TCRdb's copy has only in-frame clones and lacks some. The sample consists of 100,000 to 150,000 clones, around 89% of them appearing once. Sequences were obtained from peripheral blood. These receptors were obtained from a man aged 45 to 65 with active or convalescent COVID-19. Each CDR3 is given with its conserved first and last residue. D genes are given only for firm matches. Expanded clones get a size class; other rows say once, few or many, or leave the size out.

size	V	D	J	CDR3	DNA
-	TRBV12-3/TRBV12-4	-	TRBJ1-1	CASSTQGNTEAFF	TGTGCCAGCAGCACACAGGGGAACACTGAAGCTTTCTTT
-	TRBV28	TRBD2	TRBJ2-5	CASRLTSGMTQYF	TGTGCCAGCAGGTTGACTAGCGGAATGACCCAGTACTTC
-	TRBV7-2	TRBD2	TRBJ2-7	CASSLSSGGATYEQYF	TGTGCCAGCAGCTTATCTAGCGGGGGGGCCACCTACGAGCAGTACTTC
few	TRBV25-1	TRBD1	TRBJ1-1	CASCPGTGGRGTEAFF	TGTGCCAGCTGCCCCGGGACAGGGGGCCGCGGCACTGAAGCTTTCTTT
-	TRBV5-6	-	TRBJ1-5	CASSLAPQTNQPQHF	TGTGCCAGCAGCTTGGCCCCACAGACCAATCAGCCCCAGCATTTT
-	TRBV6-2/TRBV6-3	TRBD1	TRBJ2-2	CASSYGQGAHTGELFF	TGTGCCAGCAGTTACGGGCAGGGGGCACACACCGGGGAGCTGTTTTTT
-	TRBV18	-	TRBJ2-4	CASSPEQTGLAKNIQYF	TGTGCCAGCTCACCGGAGCAGACGGGACTAGCCAAAAACATTCAGTACTTC
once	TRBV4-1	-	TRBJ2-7	CASSQENTYEQYF	TGCGCCAGCAGCCAAGAAAACACCTACGAGCAGTACTTC
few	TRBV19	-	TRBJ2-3	CASSRNGNTDTQYF	TGTGCCAGTAGTCGGAACGGGAACACAGATACGCAGTATTTT
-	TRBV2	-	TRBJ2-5	CASSGGGGRVEETQYF	TGTGCCAGCAGTGGGGGAGGTGGCCGGGTTGAAGAGACCCAGTACTTC
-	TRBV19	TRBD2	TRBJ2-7	CASSEVGGGVHEQYF	TGTGCCAGTAGTGAGGTGGGCGGGGGTGTCCACGAGCAGTACTTC
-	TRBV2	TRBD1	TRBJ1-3	CASRGRLGTEKTGNTIYF	TGTGCCAGCAGGGGCAGATTAGGGACAGAGAAGACTGGAAACACCATATATTTT
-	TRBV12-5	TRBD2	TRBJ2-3	CASGLNGGAGDTQYF	TGTGCTAGTGGTTTGAACGGGGGGGCCGGAGATACGCAGTATTTT
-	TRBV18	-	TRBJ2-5	CASSPPEARETQYF	TGTGCCAGCTCCCCCCCCGAGGCGCGAGAGACCCAGTACTTC
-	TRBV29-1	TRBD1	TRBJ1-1	CSAEGQANTEAFF	TGCAGCGCCGAAGGACAGGCGAACACTGAAGCTTTCTTT
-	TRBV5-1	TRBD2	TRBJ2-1	CASSLSGSSYNEQFF	TGCGCCAGCAGCTTAAGCGGGAGCTCCTACAATGAGCAGTTCTTC
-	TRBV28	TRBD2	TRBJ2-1	CASYRGELLSNEQFF	TGTGCCAGCTATCGGGGGGAACTCCTTAGTAATGAGCAGTTCTTC
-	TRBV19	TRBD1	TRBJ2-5	CASSNRGRETQYF	TGTGCCAGTAGCAACAGGGGCCGTGAGACCCAGTACTTC
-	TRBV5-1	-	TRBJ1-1	CASSFLRSTEAFF	TGCGCCAGCAGCTTTTTGCGGAGCACTGAAGCTTTCTTT
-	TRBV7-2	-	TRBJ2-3	CASSLRQGDTQYF	TGTGCCAGCAGCTTACGCCAGGGAGATACGCAGTATTTT
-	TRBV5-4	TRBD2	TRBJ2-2	CASSTRGAGDTGELFF	TGTGCCAGCAGCACCCGGGGAGCGGGAGACACCGGGGAGCTGTTTTTT
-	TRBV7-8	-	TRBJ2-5	CASSTKINGETQYF	TGTGCCAGCAGCACCAAGATTAACGGAGAGACCCAGTACTTC
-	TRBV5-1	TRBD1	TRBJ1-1	CASGQVNTEAFF	TGCGCCAGTGGACAGGTGAACACTGAAGCTTTCTTT
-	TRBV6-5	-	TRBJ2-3	CASSRDIYTQYF	TGTGCCAGCAGTAGGGACATCTATACGCAGTATTTT
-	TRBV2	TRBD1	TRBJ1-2	CARRQGEAGYTF	TGTGCCAGAAGACAGGGGGAGGCTGGCTACACCTTC
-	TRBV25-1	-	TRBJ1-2	CASNPGGGGYTF	TGTGCCAGCAACCCTGGGGGAGGTGGCTACACCTTC
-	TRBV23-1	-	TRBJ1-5	CASSPRTGRGYSNQPQHF	TGCGCCAGCAGTCCTAGAACAGGGAGAGGCTATAGCAATCAGCCCCAGCATTTT
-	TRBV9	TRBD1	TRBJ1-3	CASSRRQGFGNTIYF	TGTGCCAGCAGCAGACGACAGGGATTTGGAAACACCATATATTTT
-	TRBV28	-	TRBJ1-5	CASRSQARREPQHF	TGTGCCAGCAGATCCCAAGCTCGGAGGGAGCCCCAGCATTTT
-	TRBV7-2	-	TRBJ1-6	CASSSDSPLHF	TGTGCCAGCAGCTCTGATTCACCCCTCCACTTT
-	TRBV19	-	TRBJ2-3	CASSGVETDTQYF	TGTGCCAGTAGTGGAGTGGAAACAGATACGCAGTATTTT
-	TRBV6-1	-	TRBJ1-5	CASSEAYSNQPQHF	TGTGCCAGCAGTGAAGCGTACTCCAATCAGCCCCAGCATTTT
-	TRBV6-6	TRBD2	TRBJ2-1	CASSPPLREGNNEQFF	TGTGCCAGCAGTCCCCCCCTGCGGGAGGGAAACAATGAGCAGTTCTTC
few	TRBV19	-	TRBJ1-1	CASSIWGGTEAFF	TGTGCCAGTAGTATCTGGGGAGGGACTGAAGCTTTCTTT
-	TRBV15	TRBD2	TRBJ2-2	CATSRDASGDLANTGELFF	TGTGCCACCAGCAGAGATGCAAGCGGGGACCTCGCGAACACCGGGGAGCTGTTTTTT
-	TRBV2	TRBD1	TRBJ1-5	CASSRQGPNNQPQHF	TGTGCCAGCAGTAGACAGGGGCCTAACAATCAGCCCCAGCATTTT
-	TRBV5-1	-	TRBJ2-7	CASSLGIGARLEQYF	TGCGCCAGCAGCTTAGGTATAGGTGCGAGGCTCGAGCAGTACTTC
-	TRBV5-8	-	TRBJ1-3	CASSKGIGQKPLSGNTIYF	TGTGCCAGCAGCAAGGGGATTGGGCAAAAACCCTTGTCTGGAAACACCATATATTTT
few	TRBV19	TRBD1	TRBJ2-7	CASSLGQGDEQYF	TGTGCCAGTTCCTTGGGACAGGGAGACGAGCAGTACTTC